Below are 11 T cell receptor beta chains sequenced from a single sample in a study of cytomegalovirus exposure and HLA in healthy donors. This PCR relied on a set of 60 Vbeta primers and 13 Jbeta primers. Method: immunoSEQ multiplex PCR; TCRdb's copy keeps in-frame clones and lacks some. The data contain about 130,000 clones, 70% to 90% of them singletons. Specimen: PBMCs. The source of these receptors is a man aged 18-30 years in good health and CMV-seropositive.

This clone was found once. The chain employs TRBV7-2 and TRBJ1-3; weak D call: TRBD1 (5 bases). The V and J ends lost 2 bases and 2 bases respectively, with 7 bases between them. The V gene's germline CDR1 is SGHTA and CDR2 FQGNSA. The length of the CDR3 is 14 residues. The DNA for the CDR3 is TGTGCCAGCAGCTTATGGGGGGCTGGAAACACCATATATTTT. Translated: CASSLWGAGNTIYF.

This chain uses TRBV19 with TRBJ1-2, with 10 positions matching TRBD1. Germline V gene lookup returns CDR1 LNHDA and CDR2 SQIVND (reference sequence). Trimming removed 5 bases from V and 0 bases from J; junction bases left unmatched: 3. CDR3 length: 15 amino acids. The CDR3 protein is CASSFGQGANYGYTF. DNA for the CDR3: TGTGCCAGTAGTTTTGGACAGGGGGCTAACTATGGCTACACCTTC. Full variable domain (outside the CDR3, taken from reference TRBV19 and TRBJ1-2): DGGITQSPKYLFRKEGQNVTLSCEQNLNHDAMYWYRQDPGQGLRLIYYSQIVNDFQKGDIAEGYSVSREKKESFPLTVTSAQKNPTAFYLCASSFGQGANYGYTFGSGTRLTVV.

The J gene is TRBJ2-3, the V gene TRBV5-5; TRBD1 might be the D (5 bases). The CDR3 is 16 amino acids. Deletions cut 1 base from V and 0 bases from J, with 12 bases between. The germline V gene encodes CDR1 SGHKS and CDR2 YYEKEE (reference sequence). The DNA of the CDR3 is TGTGCCAGCAGCTTGCGCCAGGGCCTAAGCACAGATACGCAGTATTTT. This sequence encodes CASSLRQGLSTDTQYF. The whole variable domain, filled in from reference TRBV5-5 and TRBJ2-3, reads DAGVTQSPTHLIKTRGQQVTLRCSPISGHKSVSWYQQVLGQGPQFIFQYYEKEERGRGNFPDRFSARQFPNYSSELNVNALLLGDSALYLCASSLRQGLSTDTQYFGPGTRLTVL.

The CDR3 DNA reads TGTGCCAGCGGAACAGTCTCCTATGGCTACACCTTC. The encoded protein is CASGTVSYGYTF. V usage is TRBV5-6 and J usage is TRBJ1-2; D is unresolved. From germline, CDR1 is SGHDT and CDR2 YYEEEE. The CDR3 sequence is 12 residues long. Trimming took 7 bases from V and 4 from J, leaving 11 bases between them.

The chain joins TRBV6-6 to TRBJ1-2, with 7 bases matching TRBD1. J was trimmed by 8 bases and V by 2 bases; bases with no gene match: 5. Germline V lookup: CDR1 MNHNY, CDR2 SVGAGI (reference sequence). The CDR3 loop spans 13 amino acids. The CDR3 loop is CASSYDRVGGYTF. The CDR3 DNA sequence: TGTGCCAGCAGTTACGACAGGGTGGGAGGCTACACCTTC.

This clone was recorded a few times. This rearrangement joins TRBV1 to TRBJ2-3; TRBD2 is the table's D call, not checked against the DNA. TRBV1 is a documented pseudogene. The CDR3 length is 16 residues. As DNA, the CDR3 is TGCACCAGCAGCCAATACACTAGCGGGGGCACAGATACGCAGTATTTT. Translated, it gives CTSSQYTSGGTDTQYF.

This chain connects TRBV19 to TRBJ2-3; 9 bases fit TRBD2. Germline trimming cut 3 bases from V and 3 bases from J; bases unmatched to any gene: 4. CDR3 length: 15 residues. CDR1 and CDR2 from the germline V gene are LNHDA and SQIVND (reference sequence). In nucleotides, the CDR3 is TGTGCCAGTAGTATGGCGGGGGGGCCTACAGATACGCAGTATTTT. Its translation: CASSMAGGPTDTQYF.

The gene calls are TRBV21-1 and TRBJ1-1; TRBD1, the D gene given by the table, was not confirmed from the DNA. TRBV21-1 constitutes a pseudogene. The CDR3 sequence is 15 residues long. CDR3 in DNA: TGTGCCAGCAGCAAAGGACAGGGGTGGGAGACTGAAGCTTTCTTT. It specifies CASSKGQGWETEAFF.

The CDR3 reads CASSSPGGSGNTIYF. CDR3 DNA: TGTGCCAGCAGCTCCCCGGGGGGCTCTGGAAACACCATATATTTT. The genes are TRBV7-9 and TRBJ1-3; weak D call: TRBD1 (5 bases). This CDR3 is 15 amino acids long. Trimming cost V 4 bases and J 0 bases, with 10 bases left between them. In germline, CDR1 is SEHNR, CDR2 FQNEAQ (reference sequence).

This chain links TRBV7-3 with TRBJ2-2; 10 bases fit TRBD2. CDR3 length equals 15 residues. With 6 bases clipped from V and 7 bases from J, the junction kept 8 bases outside the gene matches. Germline V CDR1 and CDR2: SGHTA, FQGTGA. CDR3 sequence reads: CASSQLAGNVGELFF. The CDR3 nucleotides read TGTGCCAGCAGTCAACTAGCGGGGAATGTCGGGGAGCTGTTTTTT.

The chain uses TRBV10-1 and TRBJ1-1, with TRBD1 matching 7 bases. This CDR3 comprises 16 residues. Germline CDR1 is WNHNN and CDR2 is SYGVQD (reference sequence). The ends lost 1 base at V and 0 bases at J; junction bases unmatched: 5. This CDR3 reads CASSEWGQPMNTEAFF. Here the CDR3 DNA reads TGCGCCAGCAGTGAGTGGGGACAGCCTATGAACACTGAAGCTTTCTTT.